This T cell receptor (beta chain) was retrieved from a study of T cells in Graves' hyperthyroidism and ophthalmopathy. CDR3 size: 14 residues. Germline V gene data show CDR1 as MNHEY and CDR2 as SMNVEV (reference sequence). The ends were cut back, 3 bases at V and 4 bases at J, with 10 bases in the middle. RNA transcripts were the template for amplifying TCR beta CDR3 regions. HTBI primers were used for first-round RT-PCR of the TCR CDR3. TCRdb independently ran MiXCR on the multiplex PCR reads; one entry per CDR3 protein. The sample contains about 420,000 distinct CDR3 sequences, 15% to 19% of which appear only once.

This TCR was sampled from a woman under 30 with Graves' hyperthyroidism. Sequenced: blood. The chain combines TRBV27 with TRBJ2-1; D could derive from TRBD1 or TRBD2 (6 bases each). The CDR3 DNA sequence: TGTGCCAGCAGTTTTGGGGGGCCTTACAATGAGCAGTTCTTC. It encodes CASSFGGPYNEQFF.